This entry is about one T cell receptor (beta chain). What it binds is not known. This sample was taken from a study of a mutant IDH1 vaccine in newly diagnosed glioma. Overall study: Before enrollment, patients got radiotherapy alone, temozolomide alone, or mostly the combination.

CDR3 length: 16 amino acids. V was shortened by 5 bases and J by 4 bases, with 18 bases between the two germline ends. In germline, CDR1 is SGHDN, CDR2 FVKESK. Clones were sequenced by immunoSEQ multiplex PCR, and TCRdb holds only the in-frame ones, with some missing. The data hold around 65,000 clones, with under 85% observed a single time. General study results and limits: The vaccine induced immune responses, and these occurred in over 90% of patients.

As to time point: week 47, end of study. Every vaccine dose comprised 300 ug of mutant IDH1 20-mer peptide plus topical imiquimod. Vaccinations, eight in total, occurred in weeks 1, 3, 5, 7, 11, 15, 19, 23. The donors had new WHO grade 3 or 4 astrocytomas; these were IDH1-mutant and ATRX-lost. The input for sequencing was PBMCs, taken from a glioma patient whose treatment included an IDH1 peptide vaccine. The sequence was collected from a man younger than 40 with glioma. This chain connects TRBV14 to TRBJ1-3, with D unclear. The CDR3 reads CASSERYPALGNTIYF. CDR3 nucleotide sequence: TGTGCCAGCAGCGAGCGGTACCCAGCCCTCGGAAACACCATATATTTT.